A single sample gave rise to the 3 T cell receptor beta chains below, sequenced in a study of T cells after yellow fever vaccination. TCRdb called the 5' RACE reads again in MiXCR, with one record for every CDR3 protein. The table records approximately 250,000 distinct CDR3 sequences, about 3.5% of them present only once. The sample here was PBMCs, taken 15 days after the yellow fever booster vaccination. Receptors were obtained from a man aged 18 to 29 who received the YFV17D yellow fever vaccine.

At least ten counts were recorded for this clonotype. The chain has TRBV12-3 or TRBV12-4 and TRBJ2-5; D not certain. The CDR3 spans 13 residues. Trimming cost V 3 bases and J 5 bases, with 10 bases left between them. The CDR3 here is CASSFTMGETQYF. The CDR3 DNA reads TGTGCCAGCAGTTTTACCATGGGGGAGACCCAGTACTTC.

This clonotype was seen repeatedly, ten times or more. The chain is built from TRBV7-2 and TRBJ2-1; no clear D gene. Trimming removed 6 bases at V and 4 bases at J, with 13 bases between. The CDR3 totals 14 residues. The germline V gene encodes CDR1 SGHTA and CDR2 FQGNSA. In nucleotides, the CDR3 is TGTGCCAGCAGGGACCCGGGCGCGTACAATGAGCAGTTCTTC. It is translated as CASRDPGAYNEQFF.

This clonotype was recorded at least ten times. The V call is TRBV2, the J call TRBJ2-3; the D gene is possibly TRBD2 (6 bases). The CDR3 sequence is 14 residues long. With 7 bases removed from V and 3 bases from J, the gap between germline ends came to 14 bases. The V gene's germline CDR1 is SNHLY and CDR2 FYNNEI. The DNA for the CDR3 is TGTGCCAGCAAGCGACTAGTGAGGACAGATACGCAGTATTTT. Its protein product is CASKRLVRTDTQYF.